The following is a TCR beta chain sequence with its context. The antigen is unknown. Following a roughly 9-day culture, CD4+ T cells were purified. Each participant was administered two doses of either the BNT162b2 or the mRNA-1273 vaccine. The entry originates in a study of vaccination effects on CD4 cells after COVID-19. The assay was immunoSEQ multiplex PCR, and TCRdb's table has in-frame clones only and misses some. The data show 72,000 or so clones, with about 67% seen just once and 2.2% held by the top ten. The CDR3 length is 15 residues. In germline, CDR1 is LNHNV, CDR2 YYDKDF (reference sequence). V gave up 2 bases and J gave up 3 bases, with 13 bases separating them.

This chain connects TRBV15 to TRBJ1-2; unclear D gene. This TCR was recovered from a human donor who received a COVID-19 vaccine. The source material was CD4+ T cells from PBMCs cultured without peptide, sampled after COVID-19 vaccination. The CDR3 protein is CATSRQLQGHYGYTF. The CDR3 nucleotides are TGTGCCACCAGCAGACAGCTACAAGGCCACTATGGCTACACCTTC.